The present entry profiles one T cell receptor beta chain with its context. Study processing details: From reference gene primer amplification, estimates of nucleated cell counts were derived. TCRdb's copy holds only in-frame clones and misses some; the assay was immunoSEQ multiplex PCR. The DNA gave D and trimming, while V, J and clone size come from that table. This sample has around 260,000 clones, with around four fifths found just once. This specimen comes from a study of blood T cell repertoires in COVID-19. Study-wide background: COVID-19 samples collected from the United States, Italy and Spain covered acute and convalescent phases.

The V and J ends lost 1 base and 0 bases, in that order; junction bases with no gene match: 3. Germline lookup yields CDR1 SEHNR and CDR2 FQNEAQ (reference sequence). The CDR3 totals 15 residues. Sequences were obtained from peripheral blood. This chain joins TRBV7-9 and TRBJ2-7; 7 bases fit TRBD2. The clonotype originates from a man in his sixties who had recovered from COVID-19. CDR3 region: CASSLVGGSSYEQYF. The CDR3, as DNA: TGTGCCAGCAGCTTAGTCGGCGGGAGCTCCTACGAGCAGTACTTC.